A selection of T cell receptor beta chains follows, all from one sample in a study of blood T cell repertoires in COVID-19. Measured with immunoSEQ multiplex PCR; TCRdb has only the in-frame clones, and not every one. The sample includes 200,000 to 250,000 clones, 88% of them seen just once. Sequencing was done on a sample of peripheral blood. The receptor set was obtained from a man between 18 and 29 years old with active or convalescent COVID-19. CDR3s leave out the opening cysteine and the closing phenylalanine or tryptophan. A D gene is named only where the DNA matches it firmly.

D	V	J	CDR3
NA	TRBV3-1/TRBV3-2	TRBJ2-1	ASSPHPDSSYEQF
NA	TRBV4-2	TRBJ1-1	ASSQGAQGSGTEAF
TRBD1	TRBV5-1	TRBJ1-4	ASSLETGGFEKLF
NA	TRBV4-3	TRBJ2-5	ASSRGTVGGQY
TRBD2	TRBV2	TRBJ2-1	ASSASLLAGDYNEQF
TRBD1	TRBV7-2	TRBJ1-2	ASSLPGGINYGYT
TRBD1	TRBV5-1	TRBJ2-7	ASSSLGQGVYEQY
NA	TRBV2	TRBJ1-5	ASSQADRSNQPQH
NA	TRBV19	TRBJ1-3	ASSPTRSVSGNTIY
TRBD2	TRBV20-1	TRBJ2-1	SASYPSGALSYNEQF
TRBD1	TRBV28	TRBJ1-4	ASSLTGGNQKKLF
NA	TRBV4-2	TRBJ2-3	ASSQVSGSTDTQY
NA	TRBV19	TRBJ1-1	ASRRDPPQGTEAF
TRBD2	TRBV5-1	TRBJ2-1	ASSLGLASGYNEQF
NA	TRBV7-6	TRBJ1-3	ASSLVSSGAERSGNTIY
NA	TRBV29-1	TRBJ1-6	SVETRTERIRMVGNSPLH
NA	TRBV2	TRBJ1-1	AAGQNTEAF
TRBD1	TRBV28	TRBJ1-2	ASRTTGADGYT
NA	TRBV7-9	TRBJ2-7	ASSWARDTYEQY
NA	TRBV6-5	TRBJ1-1	ASRRTGSNTEAF
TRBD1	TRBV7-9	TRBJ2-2	ASSYRPTGAAVGGELF
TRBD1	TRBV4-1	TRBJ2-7	ASSQATGLVVEQY
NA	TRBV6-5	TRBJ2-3	ATKNGDTQY
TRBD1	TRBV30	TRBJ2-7	AWSRDRGIEQY
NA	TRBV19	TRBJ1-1	ASSVSPGYTEAF
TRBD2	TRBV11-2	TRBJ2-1	ASSAILAGVRVGEQF
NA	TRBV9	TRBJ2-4	ASTPHLAKNIQY
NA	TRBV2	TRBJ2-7	ASMGQGEQY
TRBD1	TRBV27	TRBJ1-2	ASSPRQGIDYGYT
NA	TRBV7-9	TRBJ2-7	ASSLASGRFSYEQY
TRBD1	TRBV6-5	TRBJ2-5	ASSYTGQGGETQY
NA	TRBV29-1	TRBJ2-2	SVEGPFPNTGELF
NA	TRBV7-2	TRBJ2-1	ASSFPTKKTSSYNEQF
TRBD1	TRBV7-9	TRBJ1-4	ASSARDREDEKLF
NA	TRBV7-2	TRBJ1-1	ASSLLRTIAEAF
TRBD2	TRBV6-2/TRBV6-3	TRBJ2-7	ASSLPEGILAGGEQY
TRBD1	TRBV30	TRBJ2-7	AWSVMTGNYEQY
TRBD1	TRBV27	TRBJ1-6	ASSLIPGTAINSPLH
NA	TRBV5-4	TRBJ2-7	ASSLEQGSYEQY
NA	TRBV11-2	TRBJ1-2	ASSLEAGSLGGYT
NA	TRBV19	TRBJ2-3	ASSIKIGGHTDTQY
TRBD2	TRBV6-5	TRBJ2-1	ASSRLGRERNEQF
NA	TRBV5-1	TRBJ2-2	ASSFQLGELF
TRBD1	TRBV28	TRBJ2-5	ASSLSLGTEQETQY
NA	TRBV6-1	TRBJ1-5	ASSERSQPQH
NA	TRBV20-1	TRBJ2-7	SASMRGPGYEQY
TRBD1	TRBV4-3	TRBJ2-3	ASSLTGTGGTDTQY
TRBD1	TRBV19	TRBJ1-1	ASTPGQMNTEAF
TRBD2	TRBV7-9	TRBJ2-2	ASSLDGLATGELF
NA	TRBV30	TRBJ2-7	AGGFSYEQY
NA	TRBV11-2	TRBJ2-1	ASSLANSVYNEQF